This TCR beta chain derives from a study of shared clonotypes between healthy human individuals. Deep was the level used in running the assay. Over several immunoSEQ plates, each subset's genomic DNA was distributed in even portions. Method: immunoSEQ multiplex PCR; TCRdb's copy keeps in-frame clones and lacks some. The repertoire holds 2 million or so clones, with roughly 94% as singletons. CDR1 and CDR2 from the germline V gene are SEHNR and FQNEAQ (reference sequence). The V segment lost 5 bases and the J segment 1 base; nucleotides outside the gene matches: 4. The CDR3 consists of 14 residues. Terminally differentiated effector memory CD45RA+ cells were left out of the naive CD8 fraction, which was CD45RO-negative and positively selected for CCR7.

This chain connects TRBV7-9 to TRBJ2-5, with 7 nucleotides matching TRBD1. Sequenced material: naive CD8+ T cells sorted from blood. The sequence was obtained from a man between 18 and 29 years old in good health. CDR3 bases: TGTGCCAGCAGCCAGGACAGGAGCCAAGAGACCCAGTACTTC. As protein: CASSQDRSQETQYF.